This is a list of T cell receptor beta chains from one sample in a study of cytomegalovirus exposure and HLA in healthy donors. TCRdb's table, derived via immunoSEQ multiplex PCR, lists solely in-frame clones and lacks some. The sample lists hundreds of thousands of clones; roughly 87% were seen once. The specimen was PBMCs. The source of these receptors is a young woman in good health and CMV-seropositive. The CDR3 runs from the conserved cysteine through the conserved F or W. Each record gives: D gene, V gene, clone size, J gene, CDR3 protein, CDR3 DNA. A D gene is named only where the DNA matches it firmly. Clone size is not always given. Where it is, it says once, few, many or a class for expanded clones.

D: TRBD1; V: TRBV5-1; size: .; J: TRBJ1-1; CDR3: CASSHGDRGSTEAFF; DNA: TGCGCCAGCAGCCATGGAGACAGGGGGTCCACTGAAGCTTTCTTT
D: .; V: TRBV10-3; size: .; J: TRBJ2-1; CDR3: CAISDKTEGLTRGEQFF; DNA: TGTGCCATCAGTGATAAGACAGAAGGACTAACTAGGGGTGAGCAGTTCTTC
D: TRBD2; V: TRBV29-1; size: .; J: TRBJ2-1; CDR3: CSAYLAEPSYNEQFF; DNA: TGCAGCGCCTACCTAGCGGAACCCTCCTACAATGAGCAGTTCTTC
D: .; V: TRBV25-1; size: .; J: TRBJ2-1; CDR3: CASSPEEGRSYNEQFF; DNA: TGTGCCAGCAGTCCCGAAGAGGGTCGCTCCTACAATGAGCAGTTCTTC
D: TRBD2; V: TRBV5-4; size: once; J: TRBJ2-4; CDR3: CASSFSSGSTVAKNIQYF; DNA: TGTGCCAGCAGCTTCTCTAGCGGGAGCACGGTAGCCAAAAACATTCAGTACTTC
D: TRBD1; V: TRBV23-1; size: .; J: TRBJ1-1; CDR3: CASSHTGTGGKAEAFF; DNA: TGCGCCAGCAGCCATACCGGGACAGGGGGCAAGGCTGAAGCTTTCTTT
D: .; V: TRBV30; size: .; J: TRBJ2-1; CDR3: CAWRLDFYNEQFF; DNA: TGTGCCTGGAGACTTGATTTCTACAATGAGCAGTTCTTC
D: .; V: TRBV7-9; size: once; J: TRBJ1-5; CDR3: CASSLEGSPNQPQHF; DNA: TGTGCCAGCAGCTTAGAAGGGAGCCCCAATCAGCCCCAGCATTTT
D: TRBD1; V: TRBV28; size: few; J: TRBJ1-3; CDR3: CASNRGTGNTIYF; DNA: TGTGCCAGCAACAGGGGAACTGGAAACACCATATATTTT
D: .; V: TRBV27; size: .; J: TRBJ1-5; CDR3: CASSLTTKRNQPQHF; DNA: TGTGCCAGCAGTTTAACAACTAAACGCAATCAGCCCCAGCATTTT
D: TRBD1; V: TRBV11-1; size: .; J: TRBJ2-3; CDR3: CASSLTGQGWIVDTQYF; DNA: TGTGCCAGCAGCTTAACTGGACAGGGGTGGATAGTGGATACGCAGTATTTT
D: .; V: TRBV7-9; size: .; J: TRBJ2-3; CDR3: CASSKQRDTQYF; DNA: TGTGCCAGCAGCAAACAGCGGGATACGCAGTATTTT
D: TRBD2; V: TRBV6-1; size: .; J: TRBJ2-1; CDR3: CASSQREQSYNEQFF; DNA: TGTGCCAGCAGCCAGCGGGAGCAATCCTACAATGAGCAGTTCTTC
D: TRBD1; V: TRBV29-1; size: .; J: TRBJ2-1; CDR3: CSSNPGQGSNEQFF; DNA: TGCAGCTCCAACCCGGGACAGGGGTCGAATGAGCAGTTCTTC
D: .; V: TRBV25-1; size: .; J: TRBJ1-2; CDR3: CASSELRGPNYGYTF; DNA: TGTGCCAGCAGTGAATTAAGGGGCCCAAACTATGGCTACACCTTC
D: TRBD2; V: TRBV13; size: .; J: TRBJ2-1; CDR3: CASSSRTSGTDFSYNEQFF; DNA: TGTGCCAGCAGCTCCAGGACTAGCGGCACCGACTTCTCCTACAATGAGCAGTTCTTC
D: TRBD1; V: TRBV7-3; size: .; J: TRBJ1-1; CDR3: CASSLNALVRGPTEAFF; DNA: TGTGCCAGCAGCTTAAACGCTTTAGTTAGGGGGCCTACTGAAGCTTTCTTT
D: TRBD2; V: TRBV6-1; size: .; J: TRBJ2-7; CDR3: CASSPSGSYYEQYF; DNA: TGTGCCAGCAGTCCTAGCGGGAGTTACTACGAGCAGTACTTC
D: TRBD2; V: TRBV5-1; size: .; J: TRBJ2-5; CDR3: CASGAPAGVKETQYF; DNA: TGCGCCAGCGGGGCCCCAGCGGGAGTTAAGGAGACCCAGTACTTC
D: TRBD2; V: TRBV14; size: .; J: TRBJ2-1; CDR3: CASSQDSPLAGAHNEQFF; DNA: TGTGCCAGCAGCCAAGATTCCCCGCTAGCGGGAGCACACAATGAGCAGTTCTTC
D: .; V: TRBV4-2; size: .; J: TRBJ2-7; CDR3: CASSQDLQDRMNEQYF; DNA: TGTGCCAGCAGCCAAGATTTACAGGACCGCATGAACGAGCAGTACTTC
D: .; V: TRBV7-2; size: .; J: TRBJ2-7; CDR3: CASSSWGGWGYEQYF; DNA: TGTGCCAGCAGCTCCTGGGGGGGCTGGGGATACGAGCAGTACTTC
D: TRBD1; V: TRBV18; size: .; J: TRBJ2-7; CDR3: CASSPSRTGTYEQYF; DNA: TGTGCCAGCTCCCCTTCCCGGACAGGGACCTACGAGCAGTACTTC
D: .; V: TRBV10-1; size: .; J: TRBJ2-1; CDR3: CASTPDAGSYNEQFF; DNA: TGCGCCAGCACTCCAGACGCGGGTTCCTACAATGAGCAGTTCTTC
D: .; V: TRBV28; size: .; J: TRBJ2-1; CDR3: CASSFEGTPAYNEQFF; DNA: TGTGCCAGCAGTTTCGAGGGGACACCAGCCTACAATGAGCAGTTCTTC
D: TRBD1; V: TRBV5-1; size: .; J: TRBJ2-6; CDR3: CASSLLTGSGANVLTF; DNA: TGCGCCAGCAGCTTATTGACAGGGTCTGGGGCCAACGTCCTGACTTTC
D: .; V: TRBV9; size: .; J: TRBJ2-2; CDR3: CASSPPPSGLPNTGELFF; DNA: TGTGCCAGCAGCCCCCCCCCATCGGGACTGCCGAACACCGGGGAGCTGTTTTTT
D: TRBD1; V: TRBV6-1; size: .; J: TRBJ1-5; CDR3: CASSPDRGSNQPQHF; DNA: TGTGCCAGCAGTCCGGACAGGGGTTCGAATCAGCCCCAGCATTTT
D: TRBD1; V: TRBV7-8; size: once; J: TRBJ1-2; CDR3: CASSMDRKNYGYTF; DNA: TGTGCCAGCAGCATGGACAGGAAGAACTATGGCTACACCTTC
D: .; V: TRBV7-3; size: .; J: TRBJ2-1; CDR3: CASSLNPSGWDYNEQFF; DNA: TGTGCCAGCAGCTTAAACCCCTCGGGATGGGATTACAATGAGCAGTTCTTC
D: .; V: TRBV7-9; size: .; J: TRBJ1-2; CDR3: CASSPAIRDTYHGYTF; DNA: TGTGCCAGCAGCCCGGCAATCCGGGACACCTACCATGGCTACACCTTC
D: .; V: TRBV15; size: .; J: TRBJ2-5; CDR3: CATSRDFQETQYF; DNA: TGTGCCACCAGCAGGGACTTTCAAGAGACCCAGTACTTC
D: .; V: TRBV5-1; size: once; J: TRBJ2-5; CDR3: CASSSGLRGQETQYF; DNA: TGCGCCAGCAGCTCCGGGTTAAGAGGGCAAGAGACCCAGTACTTC
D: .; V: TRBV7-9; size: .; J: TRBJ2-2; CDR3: CASSLDAGGHGELFF; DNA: TGTGCCAGCAGCTTAGATGCTGGGGGCCACGGGGAGCTGTTTTTT
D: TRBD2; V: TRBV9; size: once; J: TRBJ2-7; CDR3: CASSRLAGDFYEQYF; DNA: TGTGCCAGCAGCAGACTAGCGGGAGATTTTTACGAGCAGTACTTC
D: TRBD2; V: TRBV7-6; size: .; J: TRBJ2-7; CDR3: CASSSLAGDDEQYF; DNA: TGTGCCAGCAGCTCTCTAGCGGGAGATGATGAGCAGTACTTC